The next 6 T cell receptor beta chains were all read from a single sample in a study of tumor-infiltrating lymphocytes in localized non-small cell lung cancer. Only in-frame clones appear in the TCRdb table, and some are missing; sequencing was by immunoSEQ multiplex PCR. The table lists around 13,000 clones, approximately 62% of them singletons. The sequenced sample consisted of uninvolved lung tissue not adjacent to the tumor. Receptor source: a human donor with non-small cell lung cancer.

The chain uses TRBV7-3 and TRBJ2-2; 7 nucleotides align to TRBD2. This CDR3 is built from 15 residues. Per the germline V gene, CDR1 is SGHTA and CDR2 is FQGTGA. The V gene end was trimmed by 5 bases and the J gene end by 3 bases; junction bases not matched to a gene: 6. The CDR3: CASSESGTYTGELFF. CDR3 nucleotides: TGTGCCAGCAGCGAAAGCGGGACCTACACCGGGGAGCTGTTTTTT. Together with reference TRBV7-3 and TRBJ2-2, the CDR3 gives the full variable domain: GAGVSQTPSNKVTEKGKYVELRCDPISGHTALYWYRQSLGQGPEFLIYFQGTGAADDSGLPNDRFFAVRPEGSVSTLKIQRTERGDSAVYLCASSESGTYTGELFFGEGSRLTVL.

V is TRBV4-1 and J is TRBJ1-2; 7 nucleotides agree with TRBD1. This CDR3 is 15 amino acids long. J gave up 7 bases and V 0 bases, and 8 bases lay outside the gene matches. Germline values: CDR1 MGHRA, CDR2 YSYEKL. As DNA, the CDR3 is TGCGCCAGCAGCCAAGAAGAAGGGGGCGAATCTGGCTACACCTTC. This gives the protein CASSQEEGGESGYTF.

This clone was detected a few times. The chain recombines TRBV7-2 with TRBJ2-7; D remains unclear. Looked up from germline, CDR1 is SGHTA and CDR2 is FQGNSA. Trimming removed 1 base from V and 9 bases from J, with 13 bases in between. The CDR3 sequence is 13 residues long. Written as DNA, the CDR3 is TGTGCCAGCAGCTTAGTTCCGCTTGGCGGGCAGTACTTC. Its protein product is CASSLVPLGGQYF.

The genes are TRBV7-9 and TRBJ1-2; perhaps TRBD1 as D (5 bases). V was cut by 5 bases and J by 4 bases, with 8 bases left in between. Germline CDR1 SEHNR, CDR2 FQNEAQ (reference sequence). The CDR3 loop spans 12 amino acids. CDR3 coding DNA: TGTGCCAGCAGCGATGACAGCTATGGCTACACCTTC. This encodes CASSDDSYGYTF.

The chain uses TRBV29-1 and TRBJ1-5; D remains unclear. The germline CDR1 and CDR2 sequences are SQVTM and ANQGSEA. The CDR3 is 14 residues long. V was pared by 0 bases and J by 5 bases, with 11 bases between. CDR3 sequence reads: CSVEEVDRHQPQHF. The CDR3 DNA reads TGCAGCGTTGAAGAGGTAGATAGGCATCAGCCCCAGCATTTT.

The chain combines TRBV9 with TRBJ1-6, with 8 positions matching TRBD1. The length of the CDR3 is 16 residues. Germline loops: CDR1 SGDLS, CDR2 YYNGEE. After removal of 3 bases from V and 10 bases from J, the junction contained 12 bases not matched to a gene. The CDR3 loop reads CASSARAWTGHSPLHF. CDR3 DNA sequence: TGTGCCAGCAGCGCCAGGGCCTGGACAGGGCACTCACCCCTCCACTTT.